The clone carrying this TCR beta chain was counted a single time. Its antigen is not identified. Pooling covered second doses at about 4 or about 12 weeks. The sample is drawn from a study of T cell responses to AZD1222 COVID-19 vaccine. Germline V gene lookup returns CDR1 SGHAT and CDR2 FQNNGV. This CDR3 has 15 amino acids. V was pared by 2 bases and J by 1 base, with 11 bases between. Study observations and caveats: CD4 TCRs linked to vaccination spanned spike, dominating at 160-218 and 743-854. The donor cohort was predominantly white British with a female majority, and clonal diversity may have been underestimated. Recipients of AZD1222 seropositive at baseline numbered only 6 or 7.

The data were produced by immunoSEQ multiplex PCR, yet TCRdb's version contains in-frame clones alone and is incomplete. The table includes more than 60,000 clones, roughly 84% detected once. The chain carries TRBV11-2 and TRBJ1-1; weak D call: TRBD1 (5 bases). The receptor's source is an adult who received the AZD1222 COVID-19 vaccine. The material sequenced was peripheral blood, taken 28 days after the second AZD1222 dose. The CDR3: CASSLNGAGNTEAFF. The CDR3, as DNA: TGTGCCAGCAGCTTAAACGGGGCCGGGAACACTGAAGCTTTCTTT.